This T cell receptor beta chain comes out of a study of human T cells and chemical hapten exposure. Study-wide context: The variation in per-sample TCR yields arose mainly from small differences in pooled library volumes. Study-wide points: Counts of TCRs above 1 in 1000 frequency stayed unchanged with DPC sensitization.

Stated time point: healthy volunteer bleed at 2 weeks. Total RNA came from unfractionated whole blood. The CDR3 has 17 residues. Germline V gives CDR1 SGHAT, CDR2 FQDESV (reference sequence). Deletions cut 5 bases from V and 1 base from J, with 19 bases between. Note on this clonotype: Its antigen remains unknown.

Unique molecular identifiers were affixed to discrete cDNA molecules within the library. Original analysis: Per sample, the median was about 95,000 TCRs, with values from approximately 25,000 to 650,000. TCRdb reprocessed the RACE reads via MiXCR and lists one record per CDR3 protein. The V and J calls reflect TCRdb's pipeline rather than the authors' work. Here the sample spans 80,000 to 100,000 distinct CDR3 sequences, roughly 8% being singletons. This receptor was identified in a female donor in good health. Some clones in this sample may be carry-over from other donors' samples. Input material: whole blood. The rearrangement links TRBV11-1 to TRBJ2-3, with TRBD1 as a possible D gene (6 bases). CDR3 amino acids: CASSVGQSKLGTDTQYF. The CDR3 coding sequence is TGTGCCAGCAGCGTCGGACAGTCCAAGCTTGGCACAGATACGCAGTATTTT.